This is a list of T cell receptor beta chains from one sample in a study of cytomegalovirus exposure and HLA in healthy donors. Profiling relied on immunoSEQ multiplex PCR, and the TCRdb table lists in-frame clones only, not all of them. The sample holds fewer than 120,000 clones, approximately 88% seen once. The sequencing input was PBMCs. The receptors stem from a woman in her twenties or thirties in good health and CMV-seropositive. Both conserved end residues are part of each CDR3. The D gene is left open where the match is weak. Clone size appears in some rows only: once, few, many, or a class for an expanded clone.

TRBJ1-5 | TRBV15 | - | once | TGTGCCACCAGCTGGGAGGACGGAGGGAATCAGCCCCAGCATTTT | CATSWEDGGNQPQHF
TRBJ2-3 | TRBV5-4 | TRBD2 | - | TGTGCCAGCAGCGCCCGGCAGCGGGGGGGCACAGATACGCAGTATTTT | CASSARQRGGTDTQYF
TRBJ1-1 | TRBV5-6 | - | - | TGTGCCAGCAGCCCACAGGGCGTGACTGAAGCTTTCTTT | CASSPQGVTEAFF
TRBJ1-6 | TRBV19 | TRBD1 | - | TGTGCCAGTACCTACAGGGGGGATAATTCACCCCTCCACTTT | CASTYRGDNSPLHF
TRBJ2-1 | TRBV7-9 | TRBD2 | - | TGTGCCAGCAGCTCGGGAGGGGATGAGCAGTTCTTC | CASSSGGDEQFF
TRBJ2-1 | TRBV9 | - | - | TGTGCCAGCAGCGTAAGTCCCAGGGTCGGCGATGAGCAGTTCTTC | CASSVSPRVGDEQFF
TRBJ1-3 | TRBV20-1 | - | - | TGCAGTGCTAGTACAGGGAACACCATATATTTT | CSASTGNTIYF
TRBJ2-7 | TRBV15 | - | - | TGTGCCACCAGCAGAGATCGAGGGACACCCGCGCGGCAGTACTTC | CATSRDRGTPARQYF
TRBJ1-3 | TRBV28 | TRBD1 | - | TGTGCCAGCAGACGACAGGGCTCAAGCTCTGGAAACACCATATATTTT | CASRRQGSSSGNTIYF
TRBJ1-6 | TRBV7-3 | TRBD1 | - | TGTGCCAGCAGCGAAGCCGGGACAGGGTATAATTCACCCCTCCACTTT | CASSEAGTGYNSPLHF
TRBJ2-1 | TRBV18 | TRBD2 | - | TGTGCCAGCTCACCGGGACTAGCACCTTACAATGAGCAGTTCTTC | CASSPGLAPYNEQFF